This T cell receptor (beta chain) was found in a study of cytomegalovirus exposure and HLA in healthy donors. Study-wide results and limits: A classifier reportedly called cytomegalovirus status with high sensitivity and specificity. A missense variant in DCLRE1C was later tied to TCR beta V- and J-gene trimming.

Healthy bone marrow donors supplied every sample. V dropped 0 bases and J dropped 1; count of bases not matched to a gene: 2. CDR1 is ENHRY and CDR2 is SYGVKD in the germline V gene. The CDR3 runs 15 residues. With 60 Vbeta and 13 Jbeta primers, the PCR was carried out. Clones were sequenced by immunoSEQ multiplex PCR, and TCRdb holds only the in-frame ones, with some missing. Of more than 80,000 clones listed, about 70% were seen once; the top ten hold around 5.8%. As concerns this clone: Antigen specificity is unknown.

The sample consisted of PBMCs. The TCR was taken from a woman aged 45 to 65 in good health and CMV-seropositive. This chain connects TRBV10-3 to TRBJ2-5, with TRBD2 matching 7 bases. The DNA for the CDR3 is TGTGCCATCAGTGAGTCGGCGGGGGTCCAAGAGACCCAGTACTTC. Protein sequence: CAISESAGVQETQYF.